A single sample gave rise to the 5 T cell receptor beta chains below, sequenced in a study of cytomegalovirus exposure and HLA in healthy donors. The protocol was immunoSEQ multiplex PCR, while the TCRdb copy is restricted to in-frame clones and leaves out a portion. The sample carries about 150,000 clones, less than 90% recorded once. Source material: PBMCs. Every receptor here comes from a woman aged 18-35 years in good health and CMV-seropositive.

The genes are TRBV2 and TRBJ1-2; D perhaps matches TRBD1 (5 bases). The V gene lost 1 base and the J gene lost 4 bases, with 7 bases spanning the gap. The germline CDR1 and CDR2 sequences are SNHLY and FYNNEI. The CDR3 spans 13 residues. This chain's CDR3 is CASSEVGAYGYTF. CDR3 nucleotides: TGTGCCAGCAGTGAAGTAGGGGCCTATGGCTACACCTTC.

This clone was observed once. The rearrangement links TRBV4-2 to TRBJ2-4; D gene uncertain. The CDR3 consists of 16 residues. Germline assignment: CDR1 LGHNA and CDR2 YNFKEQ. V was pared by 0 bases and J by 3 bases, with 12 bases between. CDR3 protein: CASSQEFPELKNIQYF. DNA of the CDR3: TGTGCCAGCAGCCAAGAGTTCCCGGAGCTCAAAAACATTCAGTACTTC.

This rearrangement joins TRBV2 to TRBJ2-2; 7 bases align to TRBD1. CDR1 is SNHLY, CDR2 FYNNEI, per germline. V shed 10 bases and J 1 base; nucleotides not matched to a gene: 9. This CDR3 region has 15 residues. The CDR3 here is CAILRQGVNTGELFF. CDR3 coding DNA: TGTGCCATCCTTAGGCAGGGGGTGAACACCGGGGAGCTGTTTTTT.

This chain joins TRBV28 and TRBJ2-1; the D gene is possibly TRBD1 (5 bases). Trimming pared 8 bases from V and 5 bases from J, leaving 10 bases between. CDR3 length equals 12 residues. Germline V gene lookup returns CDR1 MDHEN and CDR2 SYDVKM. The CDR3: CASWSGNNEQFF. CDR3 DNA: TGTGCCAGCTGGTCAGGGAACAATGAGCAGTTCTTC.

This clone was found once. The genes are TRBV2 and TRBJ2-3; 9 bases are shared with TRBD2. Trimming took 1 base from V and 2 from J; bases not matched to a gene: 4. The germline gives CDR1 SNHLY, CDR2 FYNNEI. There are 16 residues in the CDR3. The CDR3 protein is CASSEGAGGYTDTQYF. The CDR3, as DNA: TGTGCCAGCAGTGAAGGAGCGGGAGGATACACAGATACGCAGTATTTT. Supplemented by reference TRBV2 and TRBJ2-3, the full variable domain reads EPEVTQTPSHQVTQMGQEVILRCVPISNHLYFYWYRQILGQKVEFLVSFYNNEISEKSEIFDDQFSVERPDGSNFTLKIRSTKLEDSAMYFCASSEGAGGYTDTQYFGPGTRLTVL.